Below, 4 T cell receptor beta chains from the same sample are listed, as sequenced in a study of blood T cell repertoires in COVID-19. Profiled with immunoSEQ multiplex PCR; TCRdb holds only in-frame clones, not every one. Counted here are around 460,000 clones, 85% to 90% occurring once; the ten biggest clones make up roughly 0.84%. Sequencing input: peripheral blood. The receptors stem from a young man with COVID-19, enrolled during active disease.

This rearrangement joins TRBV6-5 to TRBJ2-1; 9 nucleotides align to TRBD1. The germline gives CDR1 MNHEY, CDR2 SVGAGI. This CDR3 comprises 15 residues. V gave up 4 bases and J gave up 8 bases; unmatched junction bases: 9. For the CDR3, the DNA is TGTGCCAGCAGTTTATCCGGGACAGGGTATGATGAGCAGTTCTTC. Translation: CASSLSGTGYDEQFF.

The rearrangement links TRBV4-2 to TRBJ2-5; 12 nucleotides align to TRBD2. The ends lost 1 base at V and 5 bases at J; junction bases unmatched: 11. The CDR3 is 18 residues long. CDR1 is LGHNA and CDR2 is YNFKEQ in the germline V gene. This chain's CDR3 is CASSQGTLTSGGRETQYF. For the CDR3, the DNA is TGTGCCAGCAGCCAAGGGACCCTTACTAGCGGGGGGCGGGAGACCCAGTACTTC.

The rearrangement links TRBV21-1 to TRBJ2-7; the table names TRBD2, a call not compared with the DNA. TRBV21-1 is a documented pseudogene. The length of the CDR3 is 16 residues. CDR3 nucleotide sequence: TGTGCCAGCAGCCGGCCGGGGACTAGCGCGAACTACGAGCAGTACTTC. Translating gives CASSRPGTSANYEQYF.

The CDR3 loop is CASSQDRPGAGSNQPQHF. The CDR3 bases are TGTGCCAGCAGCCAAGATCGGCCAGGGGCTGGTAGCAATCAGCCCCAGCATTTT. The genes are TRBV3-1 (or the pseudogene TRBV3-2) and TRBJ1-5, with a weak D call TRBD1 (6 bases). Between the trimmed V and J ends, which lost 0 bases and 0 bases, there was a span of 15 bases. Germline V gives CDR1 LGHDT, CDR2 YNNKEL (reference sequence). This CDR3 region has 18 residues.